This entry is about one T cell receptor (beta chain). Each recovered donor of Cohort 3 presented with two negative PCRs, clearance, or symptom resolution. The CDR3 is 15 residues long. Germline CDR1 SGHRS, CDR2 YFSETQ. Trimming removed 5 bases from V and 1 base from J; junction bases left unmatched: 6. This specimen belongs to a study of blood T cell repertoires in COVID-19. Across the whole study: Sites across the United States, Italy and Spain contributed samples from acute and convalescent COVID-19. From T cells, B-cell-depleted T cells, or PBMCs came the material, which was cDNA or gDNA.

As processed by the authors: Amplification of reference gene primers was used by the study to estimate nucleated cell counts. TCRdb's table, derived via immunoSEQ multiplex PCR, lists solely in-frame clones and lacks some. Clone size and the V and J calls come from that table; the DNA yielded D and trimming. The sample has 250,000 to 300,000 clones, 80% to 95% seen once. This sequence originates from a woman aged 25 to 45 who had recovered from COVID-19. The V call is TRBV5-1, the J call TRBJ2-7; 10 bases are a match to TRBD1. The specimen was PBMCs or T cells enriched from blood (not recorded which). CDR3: CASSPGTGVSYEQYF. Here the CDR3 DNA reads TGCGCCAGCAGTCCCGGGACAGGGGTATCCTACGAGCAGTACTTC.